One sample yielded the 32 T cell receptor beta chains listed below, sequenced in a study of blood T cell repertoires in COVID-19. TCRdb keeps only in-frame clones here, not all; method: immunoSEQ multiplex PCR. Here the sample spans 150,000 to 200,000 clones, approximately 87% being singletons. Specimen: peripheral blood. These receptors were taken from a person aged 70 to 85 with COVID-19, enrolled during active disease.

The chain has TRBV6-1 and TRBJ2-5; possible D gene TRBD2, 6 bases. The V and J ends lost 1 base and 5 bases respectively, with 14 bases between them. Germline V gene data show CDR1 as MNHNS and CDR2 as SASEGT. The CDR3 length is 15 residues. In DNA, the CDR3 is TGTGCCAGCAGTGAAGGGGAAGGAGGGTGGGAGACCCAGTACTTC. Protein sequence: CASSEGEGGWETQYF.

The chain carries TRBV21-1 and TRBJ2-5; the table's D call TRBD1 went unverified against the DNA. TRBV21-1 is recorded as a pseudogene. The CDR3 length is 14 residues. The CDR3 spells CASSPRGVQETQYF. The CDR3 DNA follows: TGTGCCAGCAGCCCCAGGGGAGTCCAAGAGACCCAGTACTTC.

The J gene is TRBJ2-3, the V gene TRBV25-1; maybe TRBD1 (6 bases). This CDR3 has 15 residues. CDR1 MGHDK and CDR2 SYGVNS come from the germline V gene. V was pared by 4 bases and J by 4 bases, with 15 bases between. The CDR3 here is CASSVDEQGPDTQYF. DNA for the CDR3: TGTGCCAGCAGTGTAGACGAACAGGGCCCAGATACGCAGTATTTT.

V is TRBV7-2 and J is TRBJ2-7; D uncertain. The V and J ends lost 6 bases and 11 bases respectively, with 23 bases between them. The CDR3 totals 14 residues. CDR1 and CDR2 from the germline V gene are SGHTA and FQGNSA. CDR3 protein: CASSSPRPQAQEYF. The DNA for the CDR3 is TGTGCCAGCAGTTCACCGCGCCCGCAGGCCCAGGAGTACTTC.

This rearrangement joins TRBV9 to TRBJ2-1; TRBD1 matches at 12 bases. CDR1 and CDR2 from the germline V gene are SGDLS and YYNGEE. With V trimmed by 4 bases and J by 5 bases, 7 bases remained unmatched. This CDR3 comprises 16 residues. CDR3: CASSTKGQGAHNEQFF. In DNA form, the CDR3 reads TGTGCCAGCAGCACAAAGGGACAGGGGGCCCACAATGAGCAGTTCTTC.

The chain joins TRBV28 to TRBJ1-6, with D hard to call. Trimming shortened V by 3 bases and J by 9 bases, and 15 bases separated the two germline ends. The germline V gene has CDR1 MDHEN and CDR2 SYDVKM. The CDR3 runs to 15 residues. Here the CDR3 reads CASSLTRIGGSPLHF. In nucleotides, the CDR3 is TGTGCCAGCAGTTTGACGAGGATCGGAGGTTCACCCCTCCACTTT. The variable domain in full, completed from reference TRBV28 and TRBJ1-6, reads DVKVTQSSRYLVKRTGEKVFLECVQDMDHENMFWYRQDPGLGLRLIYFSYDVKMKEKGDIPEGYSVSREKKERFSLILESASTNQTSMYLCASSLTRIGGSPLHFGNGTRLTVT.

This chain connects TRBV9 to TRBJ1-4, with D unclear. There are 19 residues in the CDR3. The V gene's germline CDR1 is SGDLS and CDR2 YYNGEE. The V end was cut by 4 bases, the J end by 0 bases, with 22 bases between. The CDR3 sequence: CASSFRPISRTATNEKLFF. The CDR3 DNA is TGTGCCAGCAGCTTTCGACCAATAAGCAGGACTGCAACTAATGAAAAACTGTTTTTT.

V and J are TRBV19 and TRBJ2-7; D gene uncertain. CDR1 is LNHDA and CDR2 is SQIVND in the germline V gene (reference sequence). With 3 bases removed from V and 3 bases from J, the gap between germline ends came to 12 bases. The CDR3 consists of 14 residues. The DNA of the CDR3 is TGTGCCAGTAGTATCACAGTCAGGAACTACGAGCAGTACTTC. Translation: CASSITVRNYEQYF.

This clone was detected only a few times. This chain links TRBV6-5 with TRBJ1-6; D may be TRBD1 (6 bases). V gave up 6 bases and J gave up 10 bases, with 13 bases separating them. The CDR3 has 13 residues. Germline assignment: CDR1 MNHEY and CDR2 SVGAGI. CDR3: CASRTDRLSPLHF. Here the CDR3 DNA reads TGTGCCAGCAGAACCGACAGGTTATCACCCCTCCACTTT.

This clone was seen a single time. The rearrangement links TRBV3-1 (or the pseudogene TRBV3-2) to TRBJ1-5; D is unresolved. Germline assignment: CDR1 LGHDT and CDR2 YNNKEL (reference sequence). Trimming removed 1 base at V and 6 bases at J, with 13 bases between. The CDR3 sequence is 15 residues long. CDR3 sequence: CASSQGISRAQPQHF. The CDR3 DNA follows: TGTGCCAGCAGCCAAGGAATTTCGAGGGCTCAGCCCCAGCATTTT.

The CDR3 DNA follows: TGTGCCAGCAGTCCCCTCCGGACTAGCGGGAGGGCTGACGAGCAGTACTTC. Translation: CASSPLRTSGRADEQYF. The chain carries TRBV2 and TRBJ2-7, with 15 bases aligning to TRBD2. This CDR3 region has 17 residues. Trimming at V came to 5 bases and at J to 5 bases, leaving 10 bases not matched to a gene. Germline-derived CDR1 and CDR2 are SNHLY and FYNNEI.

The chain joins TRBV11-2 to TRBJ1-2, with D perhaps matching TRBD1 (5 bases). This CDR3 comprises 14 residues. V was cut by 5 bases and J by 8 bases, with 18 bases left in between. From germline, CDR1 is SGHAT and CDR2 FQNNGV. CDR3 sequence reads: CASSRPGDVEGYTF. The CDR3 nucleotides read TGTGCCAGCAGCCGGCCGGGGGACGTTGAGGGCTACACCTTC.

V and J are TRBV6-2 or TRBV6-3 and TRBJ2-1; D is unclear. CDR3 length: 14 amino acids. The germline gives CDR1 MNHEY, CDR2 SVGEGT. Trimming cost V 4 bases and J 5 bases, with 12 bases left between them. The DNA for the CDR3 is TGTGCCAGCAGTTCTCTAGGTTCTGACAATGAGCAGTTCTTC. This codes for CASSSLGSDNEQFF.

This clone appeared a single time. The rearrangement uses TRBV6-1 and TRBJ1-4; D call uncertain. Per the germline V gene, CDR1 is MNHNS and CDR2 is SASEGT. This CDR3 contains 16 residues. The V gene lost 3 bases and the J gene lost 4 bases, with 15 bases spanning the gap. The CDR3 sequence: CASSDLLAGGNEKLFF. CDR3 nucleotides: TGTGCCAGCAGTGACCTCCTCGCCGGCGGTAATGAAAAACTGTTTTTT.

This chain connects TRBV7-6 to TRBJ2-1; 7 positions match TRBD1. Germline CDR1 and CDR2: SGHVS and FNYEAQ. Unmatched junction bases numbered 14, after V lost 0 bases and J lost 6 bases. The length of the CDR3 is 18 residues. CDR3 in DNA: TGTGCCAGCAGCTTAGCGTCAGGACAGGCTTTCAGTTCCAATGAGCAGTTCTTC. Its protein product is CASSLASGQAFSSNEQFF.

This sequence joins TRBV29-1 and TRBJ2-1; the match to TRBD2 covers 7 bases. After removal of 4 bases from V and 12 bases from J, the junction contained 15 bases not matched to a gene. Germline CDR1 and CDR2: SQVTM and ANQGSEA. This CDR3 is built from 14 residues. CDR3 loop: CSVAVLNLGEGQFF. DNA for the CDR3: TGCAGCGTTGCGGTATTAAACTTGGGGGAGGGGCAGTTCTTC.

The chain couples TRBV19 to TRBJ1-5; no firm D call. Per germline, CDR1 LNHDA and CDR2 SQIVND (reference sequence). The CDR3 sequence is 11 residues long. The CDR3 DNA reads TGTGCGTCGGGTAATAATCAGCCCCAGCATTTT. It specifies CASGNNQPQHF. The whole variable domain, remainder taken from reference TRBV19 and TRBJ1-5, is DGGITQSPKYLFRKEGQNVTLSCEQNLNHDAMYWYRQDPGQGLRLIYYSQIVNDFQKGDIAEGYSVSREKKESFPLTVTSAQKNPTAFYLCASGNNQPQHFGDGTRLSIL.

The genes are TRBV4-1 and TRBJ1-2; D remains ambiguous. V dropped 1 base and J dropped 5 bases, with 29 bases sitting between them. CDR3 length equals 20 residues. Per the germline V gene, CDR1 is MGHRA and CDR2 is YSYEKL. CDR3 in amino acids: CASSQVDEGLGELRLYGYTF. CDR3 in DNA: TGCGCCAGCAGCCAAGTGGATGAGGGATTAGGAGAGCTTCGCTTGTATGGCTACACCTTC.

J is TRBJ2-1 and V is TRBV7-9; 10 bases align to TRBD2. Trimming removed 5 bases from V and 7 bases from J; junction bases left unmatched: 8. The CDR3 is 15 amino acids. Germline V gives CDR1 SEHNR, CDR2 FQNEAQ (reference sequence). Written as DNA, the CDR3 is TGTGCCAGCAGCCCTAAAGCGGGAGGGGGGAATGAGCAGTTCTTC. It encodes CASSPKAGGGNEQFF.

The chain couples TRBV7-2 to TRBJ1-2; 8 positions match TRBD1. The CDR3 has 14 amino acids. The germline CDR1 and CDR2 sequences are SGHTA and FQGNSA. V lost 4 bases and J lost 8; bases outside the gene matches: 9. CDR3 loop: CASSYTGQGGGYTF. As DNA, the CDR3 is TGTGCCAGCAGCTATACAGGACAGGGTGGCGGCTACACCTTC. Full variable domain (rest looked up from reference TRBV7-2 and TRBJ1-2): GAGVSQSPSNKVTEKGKDVELRCDPISGHTALYWYRQSLGQGLEFLIYFQGNSAPDKSGLPSDRFSAERTGGSVSTLTIQRTQQEDSAVYLCASSYTGQGGGYTFGSGTRLTVV.

This chain's CDR3 is CATPRRTGNGYTF. The CDR3 DNA is TGTGCCACACCGCGCAGGACAGGAAATGGCTACACCTTC. The rearrangement uses TRBV28 and TRBJ1-2, with TRBD1 identical over 7 bases. The CDR3 has 13 residues. Germline V gene lookup returns CDR1 MDHEN and CDR2 SYDVKM. The junction had 11 bases not matched to a gene; V was cut back by 10 bases and J by 6 bases.

CDR3 coding DNA: TGTGCCAGCAGTTTTTCAGCGGGGGCTAAACTGTTTTTT. Amino acids: CASSFSAGAKLFF. J is TRBJ1-4 and V is TRBV28; weak D call: TRBD1 (6 bases). The germline V and J ends were trimmed by 3 bases and 11 bases, with 13 bases remaining between them. The CDR3 has 13 residues. Germline CDR1 is MDHEN and CDR2 is SYDVKM.

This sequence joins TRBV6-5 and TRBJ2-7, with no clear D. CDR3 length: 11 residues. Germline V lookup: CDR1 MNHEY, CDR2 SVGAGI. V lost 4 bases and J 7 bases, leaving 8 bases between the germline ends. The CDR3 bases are TGTGCCAGCAGTTTCCTAGTGGAGCAGTACTTC. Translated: CASSFLVEQYF.

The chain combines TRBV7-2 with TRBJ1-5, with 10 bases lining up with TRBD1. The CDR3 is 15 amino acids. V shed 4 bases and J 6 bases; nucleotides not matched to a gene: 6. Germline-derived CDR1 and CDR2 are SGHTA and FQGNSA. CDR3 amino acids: CASSSRQGAVQPQHF. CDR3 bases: TGTGCCAGCAGCTCCCGACAGGGGGCGGTTCAGCCCCAGCATTTT.

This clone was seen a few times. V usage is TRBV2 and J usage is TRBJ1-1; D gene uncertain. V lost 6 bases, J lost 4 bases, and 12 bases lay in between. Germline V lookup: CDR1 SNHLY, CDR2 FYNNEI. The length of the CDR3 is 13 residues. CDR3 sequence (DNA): TGTGCCAGCAGATCGAGGGTTACCACTGAAGCTTTCTTT. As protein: CASRSRVTTEAFF.

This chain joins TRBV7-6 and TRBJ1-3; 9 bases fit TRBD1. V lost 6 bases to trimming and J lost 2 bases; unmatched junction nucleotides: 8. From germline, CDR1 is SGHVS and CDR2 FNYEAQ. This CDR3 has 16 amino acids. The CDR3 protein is CASSSSRTGAGNTIYF. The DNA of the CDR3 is TGTGCCAGCAGTAGTTCCAGGACAGGGGCTGGAAACACCATATATTTT.

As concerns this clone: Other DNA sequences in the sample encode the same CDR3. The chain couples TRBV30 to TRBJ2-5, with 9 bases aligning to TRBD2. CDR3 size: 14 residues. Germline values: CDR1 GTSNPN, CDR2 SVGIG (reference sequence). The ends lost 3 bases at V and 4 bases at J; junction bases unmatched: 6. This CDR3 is CAWSPSGIRETQYF. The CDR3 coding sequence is TGTGCCTGGAGCCCTAGCGGGATTCGAGAGACCCAGTACTTC.

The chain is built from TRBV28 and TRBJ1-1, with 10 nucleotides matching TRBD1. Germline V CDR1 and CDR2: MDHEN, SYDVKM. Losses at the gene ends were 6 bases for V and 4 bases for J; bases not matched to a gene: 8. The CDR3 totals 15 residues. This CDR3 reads CASRLSTGGGTEAFF. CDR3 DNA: TGTGCCAGCAGGCTCTCGACAGGGGGCGGCACTGAAGCTTTCTTT.

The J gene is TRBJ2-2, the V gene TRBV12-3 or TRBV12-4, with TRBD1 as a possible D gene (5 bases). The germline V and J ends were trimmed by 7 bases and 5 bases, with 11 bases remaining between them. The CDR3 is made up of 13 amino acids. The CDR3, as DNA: TGTGCCAGCAATGAGCAGGGAACCGGGGAGCTGTTTTTT. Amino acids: CASNEQGTGELFF.

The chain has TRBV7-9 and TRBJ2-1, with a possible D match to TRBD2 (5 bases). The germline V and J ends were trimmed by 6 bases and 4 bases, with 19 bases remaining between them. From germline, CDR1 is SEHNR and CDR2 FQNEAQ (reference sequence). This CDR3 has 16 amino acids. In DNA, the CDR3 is TGTGCCAGCAGTCCCATAGCGACCGCCTTATACAATGAGCAGTTCTTC. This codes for CASSPIATALYNEQFF. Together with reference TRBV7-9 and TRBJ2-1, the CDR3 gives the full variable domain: DTGVSQNPRHKITKRGQNVTFRCDPISEHNRLYWYRQTLGQGPEFLTYFQNEAQLEKSRLLSDRFSAERPKGSFSTLEIQRTEQGDSAMYLCASSPIATALYNEQFFGPGTRLTVL.

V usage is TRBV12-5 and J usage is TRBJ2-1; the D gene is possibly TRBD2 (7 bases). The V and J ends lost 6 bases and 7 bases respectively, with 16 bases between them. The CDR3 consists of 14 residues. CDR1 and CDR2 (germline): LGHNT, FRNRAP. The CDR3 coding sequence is TGTGCTAGTGGCATAAGGACAGCGGGAAATGAGCAGTTCTTC. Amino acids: CASGIRTAGNEQFF.

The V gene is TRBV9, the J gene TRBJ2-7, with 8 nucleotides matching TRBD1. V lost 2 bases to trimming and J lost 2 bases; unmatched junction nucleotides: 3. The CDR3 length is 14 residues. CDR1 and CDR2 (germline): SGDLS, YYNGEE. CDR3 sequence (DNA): TGTGCCAGCAGCGTCGGACAGGGCCCCTACGAGCAGTACTTC. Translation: CASSVGQGPYEQYF.